The 22 T cell receptor beta chains listed next were all sequenced from one sample in a study of shared clonotypes between healthy human individuals. This table comes from immunoSEQ multiplex PCR, and its TCRdb copy is limited to in-frame clones, with some not included. The profile covers 2 million to 2.5 million clones, with about 94% appearing a single time and more than 0.1% taken by the ten largest. The sequencing sample was made of naive CD4+ T cells sorted from blood. Subset: CD45RA+ positively selected. The receptors shown here come from a man younger than 30 in good health.

The V gene is TRBV5-1, the J gene TRBJ1-5; possibly TRBD1 for D (5 bases). The CDR3 is 13 amino acids. The germline V gene has CDR1 SGHRS and CDR2 YFSETQ. Trimming pared 4 bases from V and 3 bases from J, leaving 8 bases between. In DNA form, the CDR3 reads TGCGCCAGCAGCCAAGGGGTCAATCAGCCCCAGCATTTT. Encoded protein: CASSQGVNQPQHF. The variable domain in full, with the rest retrieved from reference TRBV5-1 and TRBJ1-5, is KAGVTQTPRYLIKTRGQQVTLSCSPISGHRSVSWYQQTPGQGLQFLFEYFSETQRNKGNFPGRFSGRQFSNSRSEMNVSTLELGDSALYLCASSQGVNQPQHFGDGTRLSIL.

In its sample, this clone was seen a few times. The CDR3 bases are TGTGCCAGCAGGAGACAGGAGAACACTGAAGCTTTCTTT. Amino acids: CASRRQENTEAFF. The chain combines TRBV25-1 with TRBJ1-1; TRBD1 might be the D (6 bases). From germline, CDR1 is MGHDK and CDR2 SYGVNS. V was shortened by 6 bases and J by 1 base, with 9 bases between the two germline ends. There are 13 residues in the CDR3.

The CDR3: CARDRGLSGANVLTF. The CDR3 DNA sequence: TGTGCCAGGGACAGGGGGCTCTCCGGGGCCAACGTCCTGACTTTC. The gene calls are TRBV30 and TRBJ2-6, with TRBD1 matching 12 bases. V dropped 8 bases and J dropped 4; count of bases not matched to a gene: 6. This CDR3 region has 15 residues. Germline-derived CDR1 and CDR2 are GTSNPN and SVGIG (reference sequence).

This clone was seen more than once but under ten times. The genes are TRBV4-3 and TRBJ1-3; 8 bases agree with TRBD1. Per the germline V gene, CDR1 is LGHNA and CDR2 is YSLEER. The CDR3 is 17 residues long. V shed 4 bases, J shed 1 base, and the junction held 9 bases outside the gene matches. Here the CDR3 reads CASSPAGQANSGNTIYF. CDR3 DNA: TGCGCCAGCAGCCCCGCGGGACAGGCGAATTCTGGAAACACCATATATTTT.

This clone was seen more than once but under ten times. This CDR3 is also generated by other DNA sequences in the sample. The chain recombines TRBV5-1 with TRBJ1-1; D gene unclear. Trimming took off 0 bases at V and 0 bases at J, with 3 bases between the two ends. The CDR3 is made up of 13 amino acids. Germline CDR1 SGHRS, CDR2 YFSETQ. As DNA, the CDR3 is TGCGCCAGCAGCTTGGTTTTGAACACTGAAGCTTTCTTT. Its translation: CASSLVLNTEAFF.

V is TRBV9 and J is TRBJ1-1; D call uncertain. Germline CDR1 SGDLS, CDR2 YYNGEE. The CDR3 runs to 16 residues. The germline V and J ends were trimmed by 3 bases and 1 base, with 16 bases remaining between them. CDR3 sequence (DNA): TGTGCCAGCAGCGCCTCCTTTACGCCCGCGAACACTGAAGCTTTCTTT. Its translation is CASSASFTPANTEAFF.

About this clone: Different DNA sequences within this sample yield the same CDR3. V usage is TRBV4-3 and J usage is TRBJ2-1; 15 bases agree with TRBD2. This CDR3 has 16 amino acids. Germline V gene lookup returns CDR1 LGHNA and CDR2 YSLEER. J gave up 6 bases and V 1 base, and 1 base lay outside the gene matches. The CDR3 region is CASSQGTSGRANEQFF. The DNA of the CDR3 is TGCGCCAGCAGCCAAGGGACTAGCGGGAGGGCCAATGAGCAGTTCTTC.

The rearrangement links TRBV28 to TRBJ2-7; D call uncertain. This CDR3 spans 16 amino acids. The V end lost 2 bases, the J end lost 0 bases, and 14 bases lay between the germline ends. Germline V gene data show CDR1 as MDHEN and CDR2 as SYDVKM. The DNA of the CDR3 is TGTGCCAGCAGTTTAAATCGGTGGGGAAGCTCCTACGAGCAGTACTTC. Amino acids: CASSLNRWGSSYEQYF.

The rearrangement links TRBV30 to TRBJ2-1, with TRBD2 matching over 13 bases. V dropped 0 bases and J dropped 10; count of bases not matched to a gene: 6. The CDR3 runs to 15 residues. Germline V gives CDR1 GTSNPN, CDR2 SVGIG (reference sequence). CDR3 sequence: CAWSVLLAGGGEQFF. CDR3 bases: TGTGCCTGGAGTGTACTACTAGCGGGAGGGGGGGAGCAGTTCTTC. The full variable domain, completed using reference TRBV30 and TRBJ2-1, is SQTIHQWPATLVQPVGSPLSLECTVEGTSNPNLYWYRQAAGRGLQLLFYSVGIGQISSEVPQNLSASRPQDRQFILSSKKLLLSDSGFYLCAWSVLLAGGGEQFFGPGTRLTVL.

The V gene is TRBV7-3, the J gene TRBJ2-7; tentatively, D is TRBD2 (7 bases). The CDR3 is made up of 15 amino acids. Deletions cut 7 bases from V and 0 bases from J, with 16 bases between. Germline V gives CDR1 SGHTA, CDR2 FQGTGA. The DNA for the CDR3 is TGTGCCAGCATCCCCGTTGGGGGGGCCTCCTACGAGCAGTACTTC. It specifies CASIPVGGASYEQYF.

The chain uses TRBV11-2 and TRBJ1-6, with 7 bases matching TRBD1. This CDR3 region has 14 residues. Trimming took 3 bases from V and 7 from J; bases not matched to a gene: 3. CDR1 is SGHAT and CDR2 is FQNNGV in the germline V gene. The CDR3 bases are TGTGCCAGCAGCTTGGGACAGCAAAATTCACCCCTCCACTTT. It translates to CASSLGQQNSPLHF. Full variable domain (outside the CDR3, taken from reference TRBV11-2 and TRBJ1-6): EAGVAQSPRYKIIEKRQSVAFWCNPISGHATLYWYQQILGQGPKLLIQFQNNGVVDDSQLPKDRFSAERLKGVDSTLKIQPAKLEDSAVYLCASSLGQQNSPLHFGNGTRLTVT.

V gene TRBV2 combines with J gene TRBJ1-6; 7 nucleotides match TRBD1. Germline trimming cut 7 bases from V and 7 bases from J; bases unmatched to any gene: 10. CDR3 length: 15 amino acids. Germline CDR1 reads SNHLY; CDR2 reads FYNNEI. Here the CDR3 reads CASTHLRDSNSPLHF. The CDR3 DNA reads as TGTGCCAGCACTCACCTCCGGGACAGCAATTCACCCCTCCACTTT.

The chain has TRBV30 and TRBJ1-2; TRBD1 is a possible D gene (5 bases). The germline gives CDR1 GTSNPN, CDR2 SVGIG (reference sequence). The CDR3 is 15 amino acids. V was cut by 1 base and J by 2 bases, with 14 bases left in between. This CDR3 reads CAWSAGLGDNYGYTF. CDR3 coding DNA: TGTGCCTGGAGTGCTGGGCTCGGGGACAACTATGGCTACACCTTC.

The rearrangement joins TRBV6-5 to TRBJ1-1; 9 bases are shared with TRBD1. Germline CDR1 MNHEY, CDR2 SVGAGI. V lost 6 bases, J lost 7 bases, and 6 bases stayed unmatched. CDR3 length equals 13 residues. The CDR3 region is CASSRGQGVEAFF. DNA of the CDR3: TGTGCCAGCAGCCGGGGACAGGGCGTTGAAGCTTTCTTT.

This chain links TRBV7-2 with TRBJ2-3, with D uncertain. Germline V CDR1 and CDR2: SGHTA, FQGNSA. V was shortened by 0 bases and J by 2 bases, with 9 bases between the two germline ends. The CDR3 contains 15 residues. CDR3 residues: CASSLAVAATDTQYF. The CDR3 DNA follows: TGTGCCAGCAGCTTAGCGGTCGCGGCCACAGATACGCAGTATTTT.

A note on this clone: The sample contains more than one DNA sequence encoding this CDR3. The chain carries TRBV5-1 and TRBJ2-7; D remains unclear. The CDR3 is 15 amino acids. V gave up 3 bases and J gave up 0 bases, with 13 bases separating them. Germline loops: CDR1 SGHRS, CDR2 YFSETQ. The CDR3: CASSYDSGSSYEQYF. In DNA, the CDR3 is TGCGCCAGCAGCTACGATTCGGGCAGCTCCTACGAGCAGTACTTC. Full variable domain (outside the CDR3, taken from reference TRBV5-1 and TRBJ2-7): KAGVTQTPRYLIKTRGQQVTLSCSPISGHRSVSWYQQTPGQGLQFLFEYFSETQRNKGNFPGRFSGRQFSNSRSEMNVSTLELGDSALYLCASSYDSGSSYEQYFGPGTRLTVT.

V gene TRBV7-2 combines with J gene TRBJ2-3; D not certain. The CDR3 is 14 amino acids. Trimming took 3 bases from V and 4 from J, leaving 11 bases between them. In germline, CDR1 is SGHTA, CDR2 FQGNSA. The CDR3 loop is CASSLFRSSDTQYF. DNA of the CDR3: TGTGCCAGCAGCTTGTTCCGAAGTTCAGATACGCAGTATTTT.

This clone appeared once. The chain recombines TRBV30 with TRBJ1-1; a possible D gene is TRBD1 (6 bases). V was pared by 3 bases and J by 11 bases, with 13 bases between. CDR1 and CDR2 from the germline V gene are GTSNPN and SVGIG (reference sequence). The CDR3 loop spans 11 amino acids. In DNA form, the CDR3 reads TGTGCCTGGAGCACAGGGTTAGGGGCTTTCTTT. Its translation: CAWSTGLGAFF.

In nucleotides, the CDR3 is TGTGCCAGCAGTGGACAGGGAGAGACCCAGTACTTC. It translates to CASSGQGETQYF. The chain joins TRBV6-1 to TRBJ2-5, with 7 bases matching TRBD1. Per the germline V gene, CDR1 is MNHNS and CDR2 is SASEGT. The J segment lost 4 bases and the V segment lost 4 bases, leaving 0 bases of the junction unmatched. The CDR3 sequence is 12 residues long.

As concerns this clone: The same CDR3 can be traced to other DNA sequences in this sample. This rearrangement joins TRBV7-9 to TRBJ1-1; D gene ambiguous. The germline V gene encodes CDR1 SEHNR and CDR2 FQNEAQ (reference sequence). The CDR3 contains 13 residues. Trimming removed 4 bases from V and 1 base from J, with 7 bases in between. The CDR3, as DNA: TGTGCCAGCAGCTCGCAAAAGAACACTGAAGCTTTCTTT. This gives the protein CASSSQKNTEAFF.

This sequence joins TRBV5-1 and TRBJ1-1; D is possibly TRBD1 (5 bases). This CDR3 is 14 amino acids long. The germline V gene has CDR1 SGHRS and CDR2 YFSETQ. The V and J ends lost 2 bases and 1 base respectively, with 9 bases between them. This CDR3 reads CASSFGGENTEAFF. CDR3 in DNA: TGCGCCAGCAGCTTTGGGGGGGAGAACACTGAAGCTTTCTTT.

V usage is TRBV9 and J usage is TRBJ2-7; no definite D call. The V end lost 3 bases, the J end lost 7 bases, and 14 bases lay between the germline ends. Germline V gives CDR1 SGDLS, CDR2 YYNGEE. This CDR3 has 13 amino acids. The CDR3 DNA follows: TGTGCCAGCAGCGCCATCCCTACTGGGGAGCAGTACTTC. Protein: CASSAIPTGEQYF. The full variable domain, completed using reference TRBV9 and TRBJ2-7, is DSGVTQTPKHLITATGQRVTLRCSPRSGDLSVYWYQQSLDQGLQFLIQYYNGEERAKGNILERFSAQQFPDLHSELNLSSLELGDSALYFCASSAIPTGEQYFGPGTRLTVT.